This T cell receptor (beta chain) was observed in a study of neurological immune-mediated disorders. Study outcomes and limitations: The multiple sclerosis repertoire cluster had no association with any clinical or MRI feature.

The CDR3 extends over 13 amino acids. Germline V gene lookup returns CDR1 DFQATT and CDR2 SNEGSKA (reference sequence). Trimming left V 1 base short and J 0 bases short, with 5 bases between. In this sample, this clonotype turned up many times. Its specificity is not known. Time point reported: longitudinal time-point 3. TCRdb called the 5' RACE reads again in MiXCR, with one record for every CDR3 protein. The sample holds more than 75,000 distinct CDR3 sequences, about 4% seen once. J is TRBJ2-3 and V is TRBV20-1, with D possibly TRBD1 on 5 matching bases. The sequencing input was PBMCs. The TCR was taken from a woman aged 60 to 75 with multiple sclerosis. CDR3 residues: CSARGQSTDTQYF. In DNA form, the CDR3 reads TGCAGTGCTAGAGGACAGAGCACAGATACGCAGTATTTT.